Following are 2 T cell receptor beta chains from one sample sequenced in a study of blood T cell repertoires in COVID-19. Only in-frame clones appear in the TCRdb table, and some are missing; sequencing was by immunoSEQ multiplex PCR. The sample records about 140,000 clones, around 84% being singletons. Sequencing used peripheral blood. These TCRs come from a woman aged 55-70 years with acute or convalescent COVID-19.

This chain joins TRBV4-2 and TRBJ2-3, with TRBD2 matching 7 bases. CDR1 is LGHNA and CDR2 is YNFKEQ in the germline V gene. Trimming at V came to 0 bases and at J to 1 base, leaving 7 bases not matched to a gene. CDR3 size: 17 residues. DNA of the CDR3: TGTGCCAGCAGCCAAGATCCCTCCAGCGGGGGCACAGATACGCAGTATTTT. Its protein product is CASSQDPSSGGTDTQYF.

The chain combines TRBV13 with TRBJ2-3; 7 bases are a match to TRBD2. This CDR3 is built from 13 residues. The germline V gene has CDR1 PRHDT and CDR2 FYEKMQ (reference sequence). V lost 2 bases and J lost 4; bases outside the gene matches: 0. Here the CDR3 reads CASSLRGADTQYF. CDR3 coding DNA: TGTGCCAGCAGCTTACGGGGGGCAGATACGCAGTATTTT.